This T cell receptor beta chain was sequenced for a study of beta chain features in type 1 diabetes. cDNA synthesis used the whole RNA isolate, giving expressed TCRB sequences. Produced via immunoSEQ multiplex PCR; TCRdb's table is partial and in-frame only. The sample carries over 150,000 clones, about 8% recorded once. This clone was observed a few times. Its antigen is still unknown. The CDR3 has 16 residues. V gave up 4 bases and J gave up 0 bases; unmatched junction bases: 6. Per germline, CDR1 SGHNT and CDR2 YYREEE (reference sequence). General observations from the study: TCRB CDR3 length was moderately but significantly reduced in all four CD4+ subsets of Type 1 diabetes patients.

The origin of this receptor is a woman aged 40 to 50 with type 1 diabetes. What was sequenced was central memory CD4+ T cells from blood. The rearrangement links TRBV5-4 to TRBJ2-3; 9 bases are shared with TRBD1. The CDR3 protein is CASSPRTGASTDTQYF. CDR3 DNA: TGTGCCAGCAGCCCGAGGACAGGGGCTAGCACAGATACGCAGTATTTT.